The 24 T cell receptor beta chains below were found in one sample sequenced in a study of T-cell memory formation after mild COVID-19. In TCRdb, the 5' RACE reads were re-called with MiXCR into one record per CDR3 protein. The sample has 130,000 to 150,000 distinct CDR3 sequences; about 19% are singletons. The sample comprised PBMCs or a T cell subset sorted from them (not recorded which). All receptors come from an adult woman who had mild COVID-19 (a few samples of this study predate the infection). Cell type and time point are not known.

This clonotype was picked up a small number of times. The J gene is TRBJ2-5, the V gene TRBV9, with D possibly being TRBD1 or TRBD2 (5 bases each). V dropped 5 bases and J dropped 5 bases, with 22 bases sitting between them. The CDR3 consists of 16 residues. Germline-derived CDR1 and CDR2 are SGDLS and YYNGEE. CDR3 residues: CASSSATGTSGETQYF. DNA of the CDR3: TGTGCCAGCAGTAGCGCCACTGGGACCTCCGGGGAGACCCAGTACTTC.

This clonotype was detected a few times. J is TRBJ1-5 and V is TRBV4-2; no clear D gene. Germline lookup yields CDR1 LGHNA and CDR2 YNFKEQ. V lost 0 bases, J lost 7 bases, and 7 bases lay in between. This CDR3 region has 13 residues. The chain's CDR3 is CASSQDRRQPQHF. As DNA, the CDR3 is TGTGCCAGCAGCCAAGATAGGCGGCAGCCCCAGCATTTT.

A few counts support this clonotype. Sequence at one end of the junction differs from germline and may be a read error. This chain joins TRBV6-5 and TRBJ2-1; TRBD1 matches 9 bases. Germline V gives CDR1 MNHEY, CDR2 SVGAGI. The CDR3 sequence is 12 residues long. The CDR3 protein is CASFTGTGFTVF. CDR3 nucleotides: TGTGCCAGCTTCACCGGGACAGGGTTTACGGTCTTC.

This clonotype has a handful of counts. The CDR3 reads CASRGINDRANADTQYF. The CDR3, as DNA: TGTGCCAGCAGGGGCATCAACGACAGGGCGAACGCAGATACGCAGTATTTT. This rearrangement joins TRBV12-3 or TRBV12-4 to TRBJ2-3, with 7 positions matching TRBD1. V shed 6 bases and J 4 bases; nucleotides not matched to a gene: 16. CDR3 length: 17 residues.

The chain joins TRBV7-2 to TRBJ2-1, with 8 bases aligning to TRBD1. The germline CDR1 and CDR2 sequences are SGHTA and FQGNSA. The CDR3 has 16 amino acids. Unmatched junction bases numbered 4, after V lost 1 base and J lost 2 bases. CDR3 DNA: TGTGCCAGCAGCTTAGTGGCAGGGGGCCCCTACAATGAGCAGTTCTTC. Translated: CASSLVAGGPYNEQFF.

The DNA for the CDR3 is TGTGCCAGCAGTTTAGGGGGTACGTGGAAGGGCGAGCAGTACTTC. Amino acid sequence: CASSLGGTWKGEQYF. This sequence joins TRBV12-3 or TRBV12-4 and TRBJ2-7; D is unresolved. The CDR3 has 15 amino acids. V dropped 1 base and J dropped 6 bases, with 16 bases sitting between them.

This chain connects TRBV24-1 to TRBJ1-5; 9 bases line up with TRBD1. The CDR3 covers 15 residues. From germline, CDR1 is KGHDR and CDR2 SFDVKD. Trimming cost V 4 bases and J 7 bases; bases outside gene matches: 7. The CDR3 loop is CATSETGTGSQPQHF. The CDR3 region has the DNA TGTGCCACCAGTGAAACCGGGACAGGGAGCCAGCCCCAGCATTTT.

The J gene is TRBJ2-3, the V gene TRBV28, with D perhaps TRBD1 or TRBD2 (5 bases each). Germline V gives CDR1 MDHEN, CDR2 SYDVKM. With 8 bases removed from V and 1 base from J, the gap between germline ends came to 19 bases. The CDR3 consists of 16 residues. This chain's CDR3 is CASGWSAEGGTDTQYF. In DNA form, the CDR3 reads TGTGCCAGCGGATGGTCAGCGGAAGGGGGCACAGATACGCAGTATTTT.

The rearrangement joins TRBV7-6 to TRBJ2-3; 11 nucleotides line up with TRBD2. Germline trimming cut 4 bases from V and 5 bases from J; bases unmatched to any gene: 8. The germline CDR1 and CDR2 sequences are SGHVS and FNYEAQ. CDR3 length equals 16 residues. The CDR3 spells CASSSRLAGKLDTQYF. The CDR3 bases are TGTGCCAGCAGCTCCAGACTAGCGGGAAAACTAGATACGCAGTATTTT.

The sample holds a few counts of this clonotype. The V call is TRBV20-1, the J call TRBJ2-3; TRBD1 might be the D (6 bases). V was trimmed by 2 bases and J by 6 bases, leaving 12 bases between them. This CDR3 is 13 amino acids long. Germline lookup yields CDR1 DFQATT and CDR2 SNEGSKA (reference sequence). The CDR3 reads CSARRQASDTQYF. The CDR3 DNA follows: TGCAGTGCTAGACGACAGGCCAGTGATACGCAGTATTTT.

The rearrangement uses TRBV12-3 or TRBV12-4 and TRBJ2-7, with D perhaps matching TRBD2 (5 bases). V was trimmed by 6 bases and J by 7 bases, leaving 19 bases between them. The CDR3 has 14 residues. The CDR3 sequence: CASRPTSAPGEQYF. CDR3 bases: TGTGCCAGCAGACCAACTAGTGCACCTGGAGAGCAGTACTTC.

This clonotype occurred a few times. The V gene is TRBV4-1, the J gene TRBJ1-1, with D uncertain. Germline V gene sequence: CDR1 MGHRA, CDR2 YSYEKL. Trimming left V 4 bases short and J 6 bases short, with 21 bases between. The CDR3 runs 16 residues. CDR3 nucleotides: TGCGCCAGCAGCCCGATTCCGGGAACAACGATCGCTGAAGCTTTCTTT. Translated: CASSPIPGTTIAEAFF.

The chain recombines TRBV6-2 or TRBV6-3 with TRBJ2-1; TRBD1 might be the D (6 bases). Germline values: CDR1 MNHEY, CDR2 SVGEGT. V gave up 2 bases and J gave up 1 base, with 15 bases separating them. The CDR3 has 17 residues. This CDR3 reads CASSYKGHFSSYNEQFF. The CDR3 DNA sequence: TGTGCCAGCAGTTACAAGGGACACTTTAGTTCCTACAATGAGCAGTTCTTC.

The chain uses TRBV28 and TRBJ2-1; TRBD1 or TRBD2 may be the D gene (6 bases each). The germline CDR1 and CDR2 sequences are MDHEN and SYDVKM. CDR3 length: 15 amino acids. With 5 bases removed from V and 4 bases from J, the gap between germline ends came to 15 bases. The CDR3 coding sequence is TGTGCCAGCAGTGGAGGGGGGCAGTGGTACAATGAGCAGTTCTTC. Protein: CASSGGGQWYNEQFF.

The V gene is TRBV7-8, the J gene TRBJ1-5; TRBD1 agrees at 8 bases. CDR3 size: 18 residues. J was trimmed by 0 bases and V by 4 bases; bases with no gene match: 11. Germline CDR1 and CDR2: SGHVS and FQNEAQ. The CDR3 DNA reads as TGTGCCAGCAGCTACGGACAGGGCTTTCAGAATAGCAATCAGCCCCAGCATTTT. As protein: CASSYGQGFQNSNQPQHF.

This clonotype has just a few counts. The chain is built from TRBV29-1 and TRBJ1-1; D is ambiguous. The CDR3 totals 13 residues. V was pared by 7 bases and J by 0 bases, with 12 bases between. Germline lookup yields CDR1 SQVTM and CDR2 ANQGSEA. The CDR3 nucleotides are TGCAGCGCGAGGATCGACCTGAACACTGAAGCTTTCTTT. Encoded protein: CSARIDLNTEAFF.

The gene calls are TRBV29-1 and TRBJ2-3, with 15 positions matching TRBD2. Germline V gene data show CDR1 as SQVTM and CDR2 as ANQGSEA. Trimming removed 6 bases from V and 3 bases from J; junction bases left unmatched: 4. This CDR3 comprises 15 residues. The CDR3 DNA follows: TGCAGCGTGGGACTAGCGGGGGGTACGACAGATACGCAGTATTTT. Its protein is CSVGLAGGTTDTQYF.

The J gene is TRBJ1-5, the V gene TRBV7-2; no reliable D call. The CDR3 covers 13 residues. The V and J ends lost 1 base and 3 bases respectively, with 4 bases between them. The V gene's germline CDR1 is SGHTA and CDR2 FQGNSA. CDR3 coding DNA: TGTGCCAGCAGCTTAGACTTCAATCAGCCCCAGCATTTT. Amino acid sequence: CASSLDFNQPQHF.

This clonotype was counted only a few times. The CDR3 reads CASSLQGESTDTQYF. The CDR3 coding sequence is TGTGCCAGCAGCTTGCAGGGGGAAAGCACAGATACGCAGTATTTT. The chain employs TRBV7-9 and TRBJ2-3, with TRBD1 matching over 7 bases. Germline CDR1 and CDR2: SEHNR and FQNEAQ (reference sequence). The CDR3 loop spans 15 amino acids. The trim removed 3 bases at V and 0 bases at J, leaving 3 bases unmatched.

This clonotype was detected a few times. The V gene is TRBV20-1, the J gene TRBJ2-2, with D tentatively TRBD2 (5 bases). Between the trimmed V and J ends, which lost 5 bases and 1 base, there was a span of 11 bases. The CDR3 is made up of 14 amino acids. CDR1 is DFQATT, CDR2 SNEGSKA, per germline (reference sequence). Here the CDR3 DNA reads TGCAGTGCTCTTACCGGACTGAACACCGGGGAGCTGTTTTTT. This translates into CSALTGLNTGELFF.

This clonotype has just a few counts. The chain couples TRBV27 to TRBJ2-5, with D perhaps matching TRBD1 or TRBD2 (5 bases each). The CDR3 is 14 amino acids. Germline CDR1 MNHEY, CDR2 SMNVEV (reference sequence). Between the trimmed V and J ends, which lost 2 bases and 4 bases, there was a span of 11 bases. CDR3 sequence: CASSLTAGRETQYF. The CDR3 bases are TGTGCCAGCAGTTTAACAGCAGGGAGAGAGACCCAGTACTTC.

The chain combines TRBV20-1 with TRBJ2-1; possibly TRBD1 for D (5 bases). V shed 1 base and J shed 10 bases, with 14 bases lying between them. This CDR3 region has 13 residues. Germline V gene data show CDR1 as DFQATT and CDR2 as SNEGSKA (reference sequence). DNA for the CDR3: TGCAGTGCTAGAGTAGGCCCATACAGGGAGCAGTTCTTC. Translating gives CSARVGPYREQFF.

This clonotype was observed a few times. The chain links TRBV20-1 to TRBJ1-6; no clear D gene. The CDR3 is 12 residues long. Germline V gene data show CDR1 as DFQATT and CDR2 as SNEGSKA (reference sequence). The germline V and J ends were trimmed by 0 bases and 9 bases, with 6 bases remaining between them. The chain's CDR3 is CSARDQGSPLHF. The DNA for the CDR3 is TGCAGTGCTAGAGATCAAGGTTCACCCCTCCACTTT.

The rearrangement links TRBV12-3 or TRBV12-4 to TRBJ1-4; TRBD1 agrees at 10 bases. The J segment lost 8 bases and the V segment lost 5 bases, leaving 8 bases of the junction unmatched. CDR3 length equals 15 residues. CDR3 loop: CASSPRQGAREKLFF. The DNA for the CDR3 is TGTGCCAGCAGTCCCCGACAGGGGGCGCGAGAAAAACTGTTTTTT.